Listed below are T cell receptor beta chains from one sample, sequenced in a study of T cells in Graves' hyperthyroidism and ophthalmopathy. TCRdb used MiXCR to reprocess the multiplex PCR reads, holding one entry per CDR3 protein. The data show 300,000 to 400,000 distinct CDR3 sequences, roughly a fifth seen once. Sequenced material: blood. These TCRs come from a woman between 45 and 60 years old with Graves' hyperthyroidism. Both conserved end residues are part of each CDR3. The order of the fields is D gene, clone size, J gene, V gene, CDR3 protein. A D gene is named only where the DNA matches it firmly. Rows may omit the clone size; those that give it use once, few, many or a size class.

-,many,TRBJ1-1,TRBV12-3/TRBV12-4,CASRIRGMNTEAFF
TRBD2,-,TRBJ2-7,TRBV5-1,CASTGGLAAYEQYF
TRBD2,many,TRBJ2-1,TRBV20-1,CSARRTSGASEQFF
TRBD1,many,TRBJ1-5,TRBV3-1,CASSQAGTGGNQPQHF
-,-,TRBJ1-5,TRBV25-1,CASIHCRDQNYIQPQHF
-,-,TRBJ2-7,TRBV12-3/TRBV12-4,CASSPSNRVYHYEQYF
TRBD1,many,TRBJ2-1,TRBV5-1,CASGEQGAGYNEQFF
TRBD1,few,TRBJ2-7,TRBV3-1,CASSQGPGGLDEQYF
-,many,TRBJ2-1,TRBV18,CASSPPSENEQFF
TRBD2,-,TRBJ2-1,TRBV19,CASSIEGWSSGRYGGNYNEQFF
-,once,TRBJ2-1,TRBV11-2,CASNNGAGNNEQFF
-,once,TRBJ1-1,TRBV27,CASSFNRVDINTEAFF
-,few,TRBJ1-5,TRBV20-1,CSARSEYSNQPQHF
-,few,TRBJ2-5,TRBV4-1,CASSHRIQGLGGETQYF
TRBD1,few,TRBJ2-5,TRBV12-5,CASGTGTGEETQYF
TRBD1,-,TRBJ1-3,TRBV20-1,CSAGTVSGNTIYF
-,few,TRBJ2-3,TRBV15,CATSRPGPSTDTQYF
-,-,TRBJ1-1,TRBV7-9,CASGLHGTSEAFF
-,many,TRBJ2-5,TRBV12-3/TRBV12-4,CASSLDSQGMETQYF
TRBD2,-,TRBJ2-3,TRBV5-1,CASSLGISGVLTDTQYF
TRBD2,many,TRBJ2-1,TRBV24-1,CATSDSLHGRAGNEQFF
-,-,TRBJ1-1,TRBV19,CASSPLRPGQYLNTEAFF
-,many,TRBJ1-2,TRBV2,CASSERTINYGYTF
TRBD1,few,TRBJ2-7,TRBV7-9,CASSLRQGLEQYF
TRBD1,few,TRBJ2-7,TRBV20-1,CSAWRTGGSYEQYF
-,many,TRBJ2-5,TRBV4-2,CASSQEMAAQETQYF
TRBD1,few,TRBJ2-4,TRBV20-1,CSAYPDRGVGGLAKNIQYF
-,-,TRBJ2-5,TRBV14,CASSQGPRTQYF
TRBD1,-,TRBJ2-7,TRBV10-1,CASSESTGIGYEQYF
-,many,TRBJ1-2,TRBV20-1,CSVPGSLNYGYTF
TRBD1,many,TRBJ2-5,TRBV29-1,CSVEGGTGGFTTQYF
-,-,TRBJ1-6,TRBV27,CASSLSWLQGYNSPLHF
-,-,TRBJ2-3,TRBV7-8,CASSPLTRGGTDTQYF
TRBD2,many,TRBJ2-1,TRBV3-1,CASSLGTSGNEQFF
-,few,TRBJ1-3,TRBV7-9,CGWRGSSGNTIYF
-,many,TRBJ1-6,TRBV20-1,CSAAQGKSSPLHF
-,many,TRBJ1-1,TRBV7-8,CASSLGTRAGEAFF